One sample yielded the 32 T cell receptor beta chains listed below, sequenced in a study of blood T cell repertoires in COVID-19. Libraries were prepared by immunoSEQ multiplex PCR; TCRdb keeps only in-frame clonotypes and omits some of them. This sample has 200,000 to 250,000 clones, with around four fifths found just once. Sample: peripheral blood. All receptors derive from a woman older than 75 with COVID-19, enrolled during active disease.

The CDR3 region has the DNA TGTGCCAGCAAGGTGACAGGGGGCGCGGCATACGAGCAGTTCTTC. This translates into CASKVTGGAAYEQFF. The chain carries TRBV7-2 and TRBJ2-1; TRBD1 matches at 10 bases. The trim removed 7 bases at V and 10 bases at J, leaving 13 bases unmatched. CDR1 and CDR2 (germline): SGHTA, FQGNSA. This CDR3 has 15 amino acids.

The gene calls are TRBV4-1 and TRBJ1-5, with D perhaps TRBD1 (6 bases). The CDR3 is made up of 16 amino acids. The germline gives CDR1 MGHRA, CDR2 YSYEKL. V lost 1 base and J 9 bases, leaving 19 bases between the germline ends. This CDR3 is CASSQGQAYGKLPQHF. CDR3 in DNA: TGCGCCAGCAGCCAAGGACAGGCCTATGGCAAATTGCCCCAGCATTTT.

The CDR3 sequence: CATSRGTGGYTF. CDR3 bases: TGTGCCACCAGCAGAGGGACAGGTGGCTACACCTTC. V gene TRBV15 combines with J gene TRBJ1-2; 7 bases align to TRBD1. Germline CDR1 LNHNV, CDR2 YYDKDF (reference sequence). Germline trimming cut 1 base from V and 7 bases from J; bases unmatched to any gene: 0. The CDR3 totals 12 residues.

This chain connects TRBV3-1 (or the pseudogene TRBV3-2) to TRBJ1-2; D not resolved. Germline values: CDR1 LGHDT, CDR2 YNNKEL (reference sequence). The CDR3 is 12 amino acids. Deletions cut 6 bases from V and 2 bases from J, with 7 bases between. The CDR3 DNA follows: TGTGCCAGCAGGTCCGGGAACTATGGCTACACCTTC. Translating it yields CASRSGNYGYTF.

The V call is TRBV10-3, the J call TRBJ2-7, with 11 bases lining up with TRBD2. V was pared by 5 bases and J by 4 bases, with 7 bases of the junction left unmatched. The CDR3 is made up of 15 amino acids. CDR1 and CDR2 from the germline V gene are ENHRY and SYGVKD. The DNA for the CDR3 is TGTGCCATCAGTCCCCTTAGCGGGGGGGGGTACGAGCAGTACTTC. It specifies CAISPLSGGGYEQYF.

In its sample, this clone was seen once. This chain joins TRBV7-2 and TRBJ1-5; D ambiguous. The V end was cut by 1 base, the J end by 0 bases, with 7 bases between. CDR3 length: 15 amino acids. The germline V gene encodes CDR1 SGHTA and CDR2 FQGNSA. The CDR3 is CASSLGGSSNQPQHF. The CDR3, as DNA: TGTGCCAGCAGCTTAGGAGGGTCTAGCAATCAGCCCCAGCATTTT.

The DNA of the CDR3 is TGTGCCAGCAGCGTAGAGGGGATCGGATATGGCTACACCTTC. Protein: CASSVEGIGYGYTF. V is TRBV9 and J is TRBJ1-2, with a possible D match to TRBD1 (5 bases). The CDR3 contains 14 residues. Trimming pared 0 bases from V and 5 bases from J, leaving 11 bases between. From germline, CDR1 is SGDLS and CDR2 YYNGEE.

This rearrangement joins TRBV19 to TRBJ2-3; 7 nucleotides align to TRBD1. CDR3 length: 14 residues. The trim removed 6 bases at V and 0 bases at J, leaving 3 bases unmatched. CDR1 is LNHDA and CDR2 is SQIVND in the germline V gene (reference sequence). The CDR3 here is CASRRGPSTDTQYF. In DNA form, the CDR3 reads TGTGCCAGTAGAAGGGGGCCCAGCACAGATACGCAGTATTTT.

The DNA for the CDR3 is TGCGCCAGCAGCCAAGCCGGGATACTAGCGCGGCAGTTCTTC. Its translation: CASSQAGILARQFF. V is TRBV4-3 and J is TRBJ2-1, with 7 bases identical to TRBD2. The V gene's germline CDR1 is LGHNA and CDR2 YSLEER. The CDR3 has 14 amino acids. V dropped 1 base and J dropped 12; count of bases not matched to a gene: 9.

This chain joins TRBV25-1 and TRBJ2-5; the D gene is possibly TRBD2 (6 bases). From germline, CDR1 is MGHDK and CDR2 SYGVNS. Between the trimmed V and J ends, which lost 8 bases and 5 bases, there was a span of 18 bases. CDR3 size: 14 residues. The CDR3 spells CASARAGRGETQYF. As DNA, the CDR3 is TGTGCCAGCGCCAGGGCGGGGCGAGGGGAGACCCAGTACTTC.

The chain combines TRBV28 with TRBJ2-7, with 7 bases identical to TRBD1. The length of the CDR3 is 13 residues. The junction had 1 base not matched to a gene; V was cut back by 2 bases and J by 3 bases. Germline-derived CDR1 and CDR2 are MDHEN and SYDVKM. CDR3 nucleotides: TGTGCCAGCAGTTTAGGGACAGTCTACGAGCAGTACTTC. It encodes CASSLGTVYEQYF.

The V call is TRBV2, the J call TRBJ1-5, with TRBD1 as a possible D gene (5 bases). The CDR3 is 14 amino acids. Germline-derived CDR1 and CDR2 are SNHLY and FYNNEI. The ends were cut back, 11 bases at V and 0 bases at J, with 14 bases in the middle. This chain's CDR3 is CASWDFGSNQPQHF. As DNA, the CDR3 is TGTGCCTCCTGGGACTTCGGTAGCAATCAGCCCCAGCATTTT. The variable domain in full, with the rest retrieved from reference TRBV2 and TRBJ1-5, is EPEVTQTPSHQVTQMGQEVILRCVPISNHLYFYWYRQILGQKVEFLVSFYNNEISEKSEIFDDQFSVERPDGSNFTLKIRSTKLEDSAMYFCASWDFGSNQPQHFGDGTRLSIL.

The genes are TRBV3-1 (or the pseudogene TRBV3-2) and TRBJ1-2; D is possibly TRBD1 (5 bases). V shed 0 bases and J shed 8 bases, with 13 bases lying between them. Germline CDR1 and CDR2: LGHDT and YNNKEL (reference sequence). The length of the CDR3 is 14 residues. CDR3 DNA: TGTGCCAGCAGCCAAGATCCTAGCGGGGGAGGCTACACCTTC. Residues: CASSQDPSGGGYTF.

The V and J genes are TRBV7-8 and TRBJ2-7; 10 bases line up with TRBD1. The CDR3 length is 16 residues. V trimming: 1 base; J trimming: 5 bases; junction bases outside the gene matches: 8. Per germline, CDR1 SGHVS and CDR2 FQNEAQ. CDR3 protein: CASSLGPLTGGDEQYF. As DNA, the CDR3 is TGTGCCAGCAGCTTAGGACCCCTGACAGGGGGCGACGAGCAGTACTTC.

This clone was seen more than once but under ten times. The CDR3 protein is CASSLAGTSSDTQYF. CDR3 coding DNA: TGTGCCAGCAGCTTAGCGGGGACTTCTTCAGATACGCAGTATTTT. V usage is TRBV7-2 and J usage is TRBJ2-3, with D perhaps matching TRBD2 (6 bases). This CDR3 spans 15 amino acids. The germline CDR1 and CDR2 sequences are SGHTA and FQGNSA. The V end was cut by 0 bases, the J end by 4 bases, with 11 bases between.

CDR3 loop: CASSLGGQGTYEQYF. The CDR3 DNA is TGCGCCAGCAGCTTGGGGGGACAGGGGACTTACGAGCAGTACTTC. The chain has TRBV5-1 and TRBJ2-7, with 10 nucleotides matching TRBD1. This CDR3 spans 15 amino acids. V was clipped by 0 bases and J by 4 bases; unmatched bases: 4. CDR1 and CDR2 (germline): SGHRS, YFSETQ. Full variable domain (remainder filled in from reference TRBV5-1 and TRBJ2-7): KAGVTQTPRYLIKTRGQQVTLSCSPISGHRSVSWYQQTPGQGLQFLFEYFSETQRNKGNFPGRFSGRQFSNSRSEMNVSTLELGDSALYLCASSLGGQGTYEQYFGPGTRLTVT.

This clone showed up just once. J is TRBJ2-7 and V is TRBV6-5; maybe TRBD1 (5 bases). The CDR3 loop spans 13 amino acids. V dropped 2 bases and J dropped 2 bases, with 7 bases sitting between them. CDR1 is MNHEY and CDR2 is SVGAGI in the germline V gene. CDR3 nucleotides: TGTGCCAGCAGTTACGAAGGGGCCTACGAGCAGTACTTC. It encodes CASSYEGAYEQYF.

The CDR3 nucleotides read TGTGCCAGTAGTATGCCCGGTTTGGAGACCCAGTACTTC. Amino acids: CASSMPGLETQYF. This chain joins TRBV19 and TRBJ2-5; D gene ambiguous. V was trimmed by 3 bases and J by 5 bases, leaving 10 bases between them. Germline assignment: CDR1 LNHDA and CDR2 SQIVND (reference sequence). The CDR3 runs to 13 residues.

The chain links TRBV12-3 or TRBV12-4 to TRBJ1-5, with TRBD1 as a possible D gene (5 bases). Between the trimmed V and J ends, which lost 3 bases and 7 bases, there was a span of 10 bases. This CDR3 region has 13 residues. CDR3 sequence reads: CASSFRDRQPQHF. CDR3 DNA sequence: TGTGCCAGCAGTTTCAGGGATCGGCAGCCCCAGCATTTT.

The chain couples TRBV7-2 to TRBJ1-2, with D possibly TRBD1 on 5 matching bases. The CDR3 covers 14 residues. Germline CDR1 SGHTA, CDR2 FQGNSA. V dropped 3 bases and J dropped 5 bases, with 13 bases sitting between them. CDR3 DNA sequence: TGTGCCAGCAGCTTTAGTACAGGAACTTATGGCTACACCTTC. It codes for CASSFSTGTYGYTF.

This clone was observed a single time. The chain carries TRBV6-5 and TRBJ1-6, with D unclear. CDR3 size: 15 residues. The germline gives CDR1 MNHEY, CDR2 SVGAGI. V was trimmed by 2 bases and J by 1 base, leaving 6 bases between them. In DNA, the CDR3 is TGTGCCAGCAGTTACGGAGGGTCCTATAATTCACCCCTCCACTTT. Its protein product is CASSYGGSYNSPLHF.

The chain recombines TRBV28 with TRBJ1-1, with TRBD1 matching over 7 bases. This CDR3 region has 15 residues. V lost 7 bases to trimming and J lost 10 bases; unmatched junction nucleotides: 18. Germline CDR1 MDHEN, CDR2 SYDVKM. The chain's CDR3 is CASNPPGRTGDGAFF. The CDR3 nucleotides read TGTGCCAGCAATCCCCCGGGTCGCACAGGGGATGGAGCTTTCTTT.

The genes are TRBV18 and TRBJ1-5; D gene uncertain. Per the germline V gene, CDR1 is KGHSH and CDR2 is LQKENI. Trimming stripped 4 bases from V and 4 bases from J, with 8 bases between. CDR3 length: 13 amino acids. Here the CDR3 reads CASSLEVNQPQHF. The CDR3 DNA sequence: TGTGCCAGCTCACTTGAGGTGAATCAGCCCCAGCATTTT. Filled out from reference TRBV18 and TRBJ1-5, the complete variable domain reads NAGVMQNPRHLVRRRGQEARLRCSPMKGHSHVYWYRQLPEEGLKFMVYLQKENIIDESGMPKERFSAEFPKEGPSILRIQQVVRGDSAAYFCASSLEVNQPQHFGDGTRLSIL.

CDR3 loop: CTSSQEVRRGGGETQYF. In DNA, the CDR3 is TGCACCAGCAGCCAAGAAGTTAGGCGGGGGGGCGGTGAGACCCAGTACTTC. This rearrangement joins TRBV1 to TRBJ2-5; the listed D gene, TRBD2, was not tested against the DNA. TRBV1 is designated a pseudogene. CDR3 size: 17 residues.

The chain combines TRBV7-9 with TRBJ2-7, with a tentative D call TRBD1 (7 bases). Trimming stripped 5 bases from V and 2 bases from J, with 19 bases between. CDR1 SEHNR and CDR2 FQNEAQ come from the germline V gene (reference sequence). This CDR3 is built from 16 residues. CDR3 nucleotides: TGTGCCAGCAGCCCCTCAGGGGGGCTAATCGCCTACGAGCAGTACTTC. This encodes CASSPSGGLIAYEQYF.

This chain connects TRBV4-2 to TRBJ2-5; D possibly corresponds to TRBD2 (5 bases). Germline V gene data show CDR1 as LGHNA and CDR2 as YNFKEQ. The CDR3 runs to 16 residues. The V and J ends lost 4 bases and 4 bases respectively, with 19 bases between them. For the CDR3, the DNA is TGTGCCAGCAGCCTATTCGGGGAGAAGGTGGCAGAGACCCAGTACTTC. Translated: CASSLFGEKVAETQYF.

The chain recombines TRBV25-1 with TRBJ2-1, with 10 positions matching TRBD2. V was pared by 8 bases and J by 2 bases, with 3 bases of the junction left unmatched. Germline CDR1 MGHDK, CDR2 SYGVNS. The CDR3 totals 14 residues. The CDR3 nucleotides are TGTGCCAGCGAAGGACTAGCGGCCTACAATGAGCAGTTCTTC. This gives the protein CASEGLAAYNEQFF.

The chain carries TRBV10-3 and TRBJ2-5, with 9 bases matching TRBD1. The CDR3 contains 13 residues. The V segment lost 7 bases and the J segment 7 bases; nucleotides outside the gene matches: 7. Looked up from germline, CDR1 is ENHRY and CDR2 is SYGVKD. CDR3 in DNA: TGTGCCATCACCCCGGGACAGGGAGCGACCCAGTACTTC. Its protein product is CAITPGQGATQYF.

The table lists this clone with a count of one. This chain links TRBV5-1 with TRBJ1-5, with TRBD1 matching over 11 bases. J lost 5 bases, V lost 4 bases, and 5 bases had no gene match. This CDR3 spans 15 amino acids. Germline V gene lookup returns CDR1 SGHRS and CDR2 YFSETQ. CDR3 protein: CASSRGQGADQPQHF. CDR3 coding DNA: TGCGCCAGCAGCCGAGGACAGGGGGCAGATCAGCCCCAGCATTTT. Drawing the rest from reference TRBV5-1 and TRBJ1-5, the complete variable domain is KAGVTQTPRYLIKTRGQQVTLSCSPISGHRSVSWYQQTPGQGLQFLFEYFSETQRNKGNFPGRFSGRQFSNSRSEMNVSTLELGDSALYLCASSRGQGADQPQHFGDGTRLSIL.

Worth noting for this clone: Relative to the germline gene, one junction end is altered; a read error may explain this. This chain uses TRBV9 with TRBJ2-5; TRBD2 agrees at 9 bases. The length of the CDR3 is 15 residues. CDR1 and CDR2 (germline): SGDLS, YYNGEE. The CDR3 protein is CASSVSGRPQDTQYF. The CDR3 DNA reads TGTGCCAGCAGCGTGAGCGGGAGGCCGCAAGATACCCAGTACTTC.

The genes are TRBV4-1 and TRBJ2-7, with 7 bases that match TRBD1. The germline V gene encodes CDR1 MGHRA and CDR2 YSYEKL. This CDR3 comprises 16 residues. The ends lost 0 bases at V and 2 bases at J; junction bases unmatched: 7. This chain's CDR3 is CASSQEAGGFTYEQYF. The CDR3 DNA reads as TGCGCCAGCAGCCAAGAGGCAGGGGGATTCACCTACGAGCAGTACTTC.

The chain carries TRBV5-1 and TRBJ2-3; TRBD1 might be the D (5 bases). Deletions cut 4 bases from V and 4 bases from J, with 13 bases between. There are 14 residues in the CDR3. Germline V gene data show CDR1 as SGHRS and CDR2 as YFSETQ. CDR3 bases: TGCGCCAGCAGCGGCTCGACCAGGGCAGATACGCAGTATTTT. It codes for CASSGSTRADTQYF. The variable domain in full, completed from reference TRBV5-1 and TRBJ2-3, reads KAGVTQTPRYLIKTRGQQVTLSCSPISGHRSVSWYQQTPGQGLQFLFEYFSETQRNKGNFPGRFSGRQFSNSRSEMNVSTLELGDSALYLCASSGSTRADTQYFGPGTRLTVL.